The 18 T cell receptor beta chains below all came from one sample that was sequenced in a study of cytomegalovirus exposure and HLA in healthy donors. Some clones are missing from TCRdb's copy, which holds only in-frame ones; the method was immunoSEQ multiplex PCR. The table includes about 160,000 clones, about 88% detected once. The sequencing sample was made of PBMCs. Every receptor here comes from a woman aged 18-29 years in good health and CMV-seronegative.

The J gene is TRBJ2-1, the V gene TRBV27, with a weak D call TRBD1 (6 bases). Trimming took 5 bases from V and 1 from J, leaving 12 bases between them. Germline CDR1 and CDR2: MNHEY and SMNVEV (reference sequence). The CDR3 is 15 residues long. The CDR3 DNA is TGTGCCAGCAGTGAAACGACAGGATCCTACAATGAGCAGTTCTTC. The encoded protein is CASSETTGSYNEQFF.

The chain recombines TRBV5-1 with TRBJ1-4; no clear D gene. This CDR3 comprises 14 residues. Germline V gene sequence: CDR1 SGHRS, CDR2 YFSETQ. Trimming took off 0 bases at V and 7 bases at J, with 10 bases between the two ends. CDR3 residues: CASSLGQNREKLFF. The CDR3 coding sequence is TGCGCCAGCAGCTTGGGGCAGAACCGTGAAAAACTGTTTTTT. The whole variable domain, filled in from reference TRBV5-1 and TRBJ1-4, reads KAGVTQTPRYLIKTRGQQVTLSCSPISGHRSVSWYQQTPGQGLQFLFEYFSETQRNKGNFPGRFSGRQFSNSRSEMNVSTLELGDSALYLCASSLGQNREKLFFGSGTQLSVL.

This clone was seen ten or more times. This chain connects TRBV7-2 to TRBJ2-3; D uncertain. Trimming pared 2 bases from V and 4 bases from J, leaving 4 bases between. Germline V gives CDR1 SGHTA, CDR2 FQGNSA. This CDR3 is 12 amino acids long. CDR3 amino acids: CASSLLSDTQYF. The CDR3 DNA is TGTGCCAGCAGCTTACTGTCAGATACGCAGTATTTT.

This clone showed up many times. The chain is built from TRBV15 and TRBJ1-2; TRBD1 matches at 9 bases. V lost 0 bases and J lost 4; bases outside the gene matches: 6. This CDR3 contains 16 residues. Germline values: CDR1 LNHNV, CDR2 YYDKDF (reference sequence). This CDR3 reads CATSREETGGGYGYTF. CDR3 bases: TGTGCCACCAGCAGAGAGGAGACAGGGGGAGGCTATGGCTACACCTTC.

The chain recombines TRBV5-1 with TRBJ2-6; no reliable D call. CDR1 is SGHRS and CDR2 is YFSETQ in the germline V gene. Trimming removed 4 bases from V and 0 bases from J, with 8 bases in between. The CDR3 has 15 residues. The CDR3 region has the DNA TGCGCCAGCAGCCTACAGAGCTCTGGGGCCAACGTCCTGACTTTC. This gives the protein CASSLQSSGANVLTF.

This chain connects TRBV4-1 to TRBJ2-7; D perhaps matches TRBD2 (7 bases). Germline-derived CDR1 and CDR2 are MGHRA and YSYEKL. V was pared by 4 bases and J by 6 bases, with 19 bases between. The CDR3 runs 15 residues. CDR3 region: CASSRKGGDSSEQYF. CDR3 in DNA: TGCGCCAGCAGCCGGAAGGGGGGGGACTCGAGCGAGCAGTACTTC.

On this clone itself: The junction shows a germline mismatch at one end, possibly a read error. The V and J genes are TRBV11-2 and TRBJ2-3; the match to TRBD2 covers 10 bases. The CDR3 covers 13 residues. The germline gives CDR1 SGHAT, CDR2 FQNNGV. The CDR3 is CASSWEAGGPHYF. The DNA of the CDR3 is TGTGCCAGCAGCTGGGAAGCGGGAGGGCCCCACTACTTT.

The chain recombines TRBV15 with TRBJ2-3; D is possibly TRBD2 (5 bases). V was pared by 4 bases and J by 0 bases, with 8 bases between. The CDR3 is 14 amino acids. In germline, CDR1 is LNHNV, CDR2 YYDKDF (reference sequence). The CDR3 loop is CATSIRGSTDTQYF. The DNA of the CDR3 is TGTGCCACCAGCATACGGGGTAGCACAGATACGCAGTATTTT.

The gene calls are TRBV4-2 and TRBJ2-1; 9 bases are a match to TRBD2. There are 17 residues in the CDR3. The germline V gene encodes CDR1 LGHNA and CDR2 YNFKEQ. J was trimmed by 6 bases and V by 1 base; bases with no gene match: 10. CDR3: CASSQGHGLAGSNEQFF. The CDR3 nucleotides are TGTGCCAGCAGCCAAGGTCACGGGCTAGCGGGGAGCAATGAGCAGTTCTTC.

V gene TRBV7-9 combines with J gene TRBJ2-2, with 10 nucleotides matching TRBD2. J was trimmed by 3 bases and V by 0 bases; bases with no gene match: 4. Germline V gene data show CDR1 as SEHNR and CDR2 as FQNEAQ (reference sequence). This CDR3 is built from 17 residues. The chain's CDR3 is CASSLAVAGGYTGELFF. The CDR3 coding sequence is TGTGCCAGCAGCTTAGCTGTAGCGGGGGGATACACCGGGGAGCTGTTTTTT.

The chain is built from TRBV5-1 and TRBJ2-1; TRBD2 matches 7 bases. Unmatched junction bases numbered 10, after V lost 1 base and J lost 12 bases. Per germline, CDR1 SGHRS and CDR2 YFSETQ. The CDR3 is 14 residues long. The CDR3 spells CASSLWGGRTGQFF. The CDR3 coding sequence is TGCGCCAGCAGCTTGTGGGGGGGAAGGACTGGGCAGTTCTTC.

This rearrangement joins TRBV19 to TRBJ1-1; D gene ambiguous. This CDR3 has 15 residues. The germline V gene has CDR1 LNHDA and CDR2 SQIVND (reference sequence). V lost 3 bases to trimming and J lost 4 bases, with 15 bases between them. The CDR3 coding sequence is TGTGCCAGTAGTATGGAGGTCCCGATAGTCACTGAAGCTTTCTTT. Translation gives CASSMEVPIVTEAFF. The complete variable domain, with remaining parts taken from reference TRBV19 and TRBJ1-1, reads DGGITQSPKYLFRKEGQNVTLSCEQNLNHDAMYWYRQDPGQGLRLIYYSQIVNDFQKGDIAEGYSVSREKKESFPLTVTSAQKNPTAFYLCASSMEVPIVTEAFFGQGTRLTVV.

The rearrangement links TRBV6-1 to TRBJ2-1; D gene uncertain. The CDR3 covers 14 residues. Per germline, CDR1 MNHNS and CDR2 SASEGT. With 6 bases removed from V and 0 bases from J, the gap between germline ends came to 9 bases. CDR3 loop: CASSPMSSYNEQFF. The CDR3 nucleotides read TGTGCCAGCAGCCCAATGAGCTCCTACAATGAGCAGTTCTTC.

The V and J genes are TRBV6-5 and TRBJ1-5; 8 nucleotides match TRBD1. Looked up from germline, CDR1 is MNHEY and CDR2 is SVGAGI. V lost 4 bases, J lost 4 bases, and 0 bases stayed unmatched. The length of the CDR3 is 13 residues. CDR3 sequence reads: CASSWTGNQPQHF. The DNA of the CDR3 is TGTGCCAGCAGTTGGACAGGGAATCAGCCCCAGCATTTT.

This clone was observed a single time. This chain uses TRBV6-4 with TRBJ2-1; TRBD2 aligns across 11 bases. CDR1 and CDR2 (germline): MRHNA, SNTAGT. This CDR3 is built from 17 residues. The junction had 3 bases not matched to a gene; V was cut back by 0 bases and J by 2 bases. In nucleotides, the CDR3 is TGTGCCAGCAGTGACTCATCACTAGCGGGGGCCTACAATGAGCAGTTCTTC. This encodes CASSDSSLAGAYNEQFF.

This clone has only one observation. The J gene is TRBJ1-5, the V gene TRBV6-5; 7 bases map to TRBD1. V was clipped by 4 bases and J by 1 base; unmatched bases: 4. Per germline, CDR1 MNHEY and CDR2 SVGAGI. The CDR3 is 15 amino acids. In DNA, the CDR3 is TGTGCCAGCAGTTCACAGGGGTTGAGCAATCAGCCCCAGCATTTT. It codes for CASSSQGLSNQPQHF.

This clone showed up just once. This chain joins TRBV4-3 and TRBJ2-3, with D perhaps TRBD1 (5 bases). The V end lost 1 base, the J end lost 6 bases, and 14 bases lay between the germline ends. This CDR3 region has 15 residues. Germline V gene data show CDR1 as LGHNA and CDR2 as YSLEER. For the CDR3, the DNA is TGCGCCAGCAGCCAAGTACAGGATTCTCGGGATACGCAGTATTTT. Translating gives CASSQVQDSRDTQYF.

The gene calls are TRBV15 and TRBJ2-1, with TRBD2 as a possible D gene (6 bases). CDR3 length equals 15 residues. Germline V lookup: CDR1 LNHNV, CDR2 YYDKDF (reference sequence). V gave up 3 bases and J gave up 4 bases, with 13 bases separating them. Here the CDR3 DNA reads TGTGCCACCAGCAGGAGGAGGGATGCATACAATGAGCAGTTCTTC. Its protein is CATSRRRDAYNEQFF.